Following are 30 T cell receptor beta chains from one sample sequenced in a study of human T cells and chemical hapten exposure. TCRdb fed the RACE reads into MiXCR, producing one record per CDR3 protein. The repertoire holds about 190,000 distinct CDR3 sequences, with 24% as singletons. The time point was: patch test 3, about 24 weeks after DPC sensitization. Treatment defined: therapeutic diphenylcyclopropenone sensitization with weekly scalp DPC. The material was whole blood, obtained in connection with sensitization to the hapten diphenylcyclopropenone (DPC). The receptors were sampled from a woman in her forties with alopecia areata. Some clones in this sample may be carry-over from other donors' samples.

This clonotype was counted between two and nine times. This sequence joins TRBV20-1 and TRBJ2-7, with TRBD2 matching over 10 bases. Germline V lookup: CDR1 DFQATT, CDR2 SNEGSKA (reference sequence). V lost 1 base, J lost 3 bases, and 9 bases stayed unmatched. This CDR3 is 16 amino acids long. CDR3 residues: CSARGAGLASGYEQYF. The DNA of the CDR3 is TGCAGTGCTAGAGGAGCGGGACTAGCGTCGGGCTACGAGCAGTACTTC.

The chain has TRBV20-1 and TRBJ2-1; 10 positions match TRBD1. Per the germline V gene, CDR1 is DFQATT and CDR2 is SNEGSKA (reference sequence). Trimming removed 1 base from V and 7 bases from J; junction bases left unmatched: 7. The CDR3 spans 15 residues. The DNA for the CDR3 is TGCAGTGCTAGAGCCGGACAGGGGGTAAAGAATGAGCAGTTCTTC. Protein product: CSARAGQGVKNEQFF.

V and J are TRBV29-1 and TRBJ2-7; D tentatively reads TRBD1 or TRBD2 (5 bases each). The CDR3 loop spans 12 amino acids. Germline V lookup: CDR1 SQVTM, CDR2 ANQGSEA. V lost 4 bases, J lost 3 bases, and 10 bases lay in between. CDR3 sequence: CSVGDGDYEQYF. CDR3 DNA: TGCAGCGTTGGGGACGGAGACTACGAGCAGTACTTC.

The V call is TRBV5-1, the J call TRBJ2-7; 9 positions agree with TRBD2. From germline, CDR1 is SGHRS and CDR2 YFSETQ. The CDR3 has 16 residues. V lost 0 bases, J lost 6 bases, and 10 bases stayed unmatched. The CDR3 nucleotides are TGCGCCAGCAGCTTGGTTCCGGCGGGAGGGCCCGCCGAGCAGTACTTC. Protein product: CASSLVPAGGPAEQYF.

A few counts support this clonotype. V and J are TRBV29-1 and TRBJ2-7; tentatively, D is TRBD1 (6 bases). Germline CDR1 SQVTM, CDR2 ANQGSEA. The CDR3 extends over 14 amino acids. Between the trimmed V and J ends, which lost 5 bases and 8 bases, there was a span of 22 bases. CDR3 nucleotide sequence: TGCAGCGTTCGGACAGCCGGAATACTACGAAAGCAGTACTTC. This codes for CSVRTAGILRKQYF.

The J gene is TRBJ2-1, the V gene TRBV2; D is perhaps TRBD2 (6 bases). The V end was cut by 8 bases, the J end by 6 bases, with 20 bases between. CDR1 is SNHLY and CDR2 is FYNNEI in the germline V gene. The CDR3 sequence is 15 residues long. This CDR3 is CASDYRAWRANEQFF. The CDR3 DNA sequence: TGTGCCAGCGATTACCGGGCCTGGAGGGCCAATGAGCAGTTCTTC.

This clonotype was seen more than once but under ten times. CDR3 amino acids: CASSSSWETQYF. The CDR3 DNA reads TGTGCCAGCAGCTCCTCCTGGGAGACCCAGTACTTC. This chain links TRBV12-3 or TRBV12-4 with TRBJ2-5, with no clear D. The CDR3 spans 12 residues. V lost 6 bases and J 5 bases, leaving 10 bases between the germline ends.

J is TRBJ1-6 and V is TRBV27, with TRBD1 as a possible D gene (5 bases). The germline V and J ends were trimmed by 3 bases and 1 base, with 10 bases remaining between them. CDR1 and CDR2 (germline): MNHEY, SMNVEV (reference sequence). This CDR3 spans 16 amino acids. This CDR3 reads CASSFLGGSYNSPLHF. The CDR3 bases are TGTGCCAGCAGTTTTTTGGGGGGATCCTATAATTCACCCCTCCACTTT.

This clonotype showed up just a few times. This chain connects TRBV28 to TRBJ1-2; TRBD1 matches 10 bases. Germline loops: CDR1 MDHEN, CDR2 SYDVKM. V dropped 4 bases and J dropped 2; count of bases not matched to a gene: 4. This CDR3 spans 15 amino acids. The CDR3 sequence is CASSSEGQGNYGYTF. CDR3 nucleotides: TGTGCCAGCAGTTCGGAGGGACAGGGGAACTATGGCTACACCTTC.

In its sample, this clonotype was seen a few times. As the CDR3 is not closed by the conserved phenylalanine or tryptophan, this likely results from a read error. The DNA is left out, because the CDR3 cannot be placed on it with certainty; the CDR3 is given as TCRdb lists it. The rearrangement links TRBV29-1 to TRBJ2-7; the tabulated D call, TRBD1, remains unverified against the DNA. The CDR3 extends over 10 residues, inclusive of both ends. Looked up from germline, CDR1 is SQVTM and CDR2 is ANQGSEA. The CDR3 protein is CSVELTGPLI.

The V call is TRBV18, the J call TRBJ2-5; D might be TRBD2 (7 bases). CDR1 is KGHSH, CDR2 LQKENI, per germline. Trimming cost V 3 bases and J 5 bases, with 19 bases left between them. CDR3 length equals 16 residues. The CDR3 loop is CASSPALGAGEETQYF. CDR3 in DNA: TGTGCCAGCTCACCCGCCCTGGGGGCGGGAGAGGAGACCCAGTACTTC. Using reference TRBV18 and TRBJ2-5 for the parts outside the CDR3, the full variable domain is NAGVMQNPRHLVRRRGQEARLRCSPMKGHSHVYWYRQLPEEGLKFMVYLQKENIIDESGMPKERFSAEFPKEGPSILRIQQVVRGDSAAYFCASSPALGAGEETQYFGPGTRLLVL.

A few counts support this clonotype. The chain recombines TRBV12-3 or TRBV12-4 with TRBJ1-3, with D possibly being TRBD1 (6 bases). The V and J ends lost 6 bases and 2 bases respectively, with 11 bases between them. This CDR3 is 14 amino acids long. CDR3 region: CASSEQGAGNTIYF. The DNA of the CDR3 is TGTGCCAGCAGCGAACAGGGAGCTGGAAACACCATATATTTT.

This clonotype was counted a few times. The V call is TRBV20-1, the J call TRBJ2-1, with TRBD1 as a possible D gene (5 bases). The ends were cut back, 6 bases at V and 0 bases at J, with 15 bases in the middle. Germline V gene data show CDR1 as DFQATT and CDR2 as SNEGSKA (reference sequence). This CDR3 region has 15 residues. The CDR3 sequence is CSARQTVSSYNEQFF. CDR3 nucleotides: TGCAGTGCCCGACAGACAGTGAGCTCCTACAATGAGCAGTTCTTC.

The V gene is TRBV28, the J gene TRBJ2-7, with D tentatively TRBD2 (5 bases). This CDR3 is built from 14 residues. The V gene lost 4 bases and the J gene lost 12 bases, with 22 bases spanning the gap. Germline V CDR1 and CDR2: MDHEN, SYDVKM. CDR3 region: CASSSLGSGENMYF. For the CDR3, the DNA is TGTGCCAGCAGTTCCCTCGGGTCCGGGGAAAATATGTACTTC.

This clonotype was recorded a few times. The chain uses TRBV20-1 and TRBJ2-3, with 10 bases matching TRBD2. The germline CDR1 and CDR2 sequences are DFQATT and SNEGSKA (reference sequence). CDR3 length: 17 amino acids. The J segment lost 3 bases and the V segment lost 1 base, leaving 10 bases of the junction unmatched. The CDR3 DNA follows: TGCAGTGCTAGAGTGTCAAGCGGGAGGGCCGGGACAGATACGCAGTATTTT. Residues: CSARVSSGRAGTDTQYF.

CDR3 coding DNA: TGCGCCAGCAGCTTGGAGGGACAGTCCATGAACACTGAAGCTTTCTTT. Encoded protein: CASSLEGQSMNTEAFF. The J gene is TRBJ1-1, the V gene TRBV5-1; 7 bases align to TRBD1. This CDR3 spans 16 amino acids. V lost 0 bases to trimming and J lost 0 bases; unmatched junction nucleotides: 5. Germline-derived CDR1 and CDR2 are SGHRS and YFSETQ.

The chain uses TRBV27 and TRBJ1-5; the match to TRBD1 covers 10 bases. Germline V gene sequence: CDR1 MNHEY, CDR2 SMNVEV (reference sequence). V lost 1 base to trimming and J lost 3 bases; unmatched junction nucleotides: 3. CDR3 length: 16 residues. The CDR3 bases are TGTGCCAGCAGTTTATACGGGACAGGGGCCAATCAGCCCCAGCATTTT. As protein: CASSLYGTGANQPQHF.

This clonotype appeared a few times. The chain carries TRBV20-1 and TRBJ1-1; 7 bases line up with TRBD1. V was clipped by 0 bases and J by 4 bases; unmatched bases: 17. Germline CDR1 DFQATT, CDR2 SNEGSKA (reference sequence). This CDR3 contains 18 residues. The CDR3 bases are TGCAGTGCTAGAGATAGGGGACAGTCCGAATTCCCTCCCACTGAAGCTTTCTTT. Translated, it gives CSARDRGQSEFPPTEAFF.

This clonotype appeared a few times. The chain is built from TRBV20-1 and TRBJ2-3; TRBD2 aligns across 8 bases. Germline V gene data show CDR1 as DFQATT and CDR2 as SNEGSKA (reference sequence). The junction had 7 bases not matched to a gene; V was cut back by 2 bases and J by 6 bases. CDR3 length: 14 residues. The CDR3 bases are TGCAGTGCTAGATACCGAGCGGGAGAGGATACGCAGTATTTT. Translated: CSARYRAGEDTQYF.

The chain carries TRBV4-2 and TRBJ2-3; 7 bases agree with TRBD1. There are 16 residues in the CDR3. The germline gives CDR1 LGHNA, CDR2 YNFKEQ. Trimming cost V 5 bases and J 2 bases; bases outside gene matches: 10. The CDR3 protein is CASSSQGVAPTDTQYF. DNA of the CDR3: TGTGCCAGCAGCTCTCAGGGGGTAGCGCCCACAGATACGCAGTATTTT.

V and J are TRBV10-3 and TRBJ2-1; TRBD2 might be the D (6 bases). Trimming cost V 5 bases and J 8 bases, with 10 bases left between them. The CDR3 is 12 residues long. Looked up from germline, CDR1 is ENHRY and CDR2 is SYGVKD. The CDR3 DNA reads as TGTGCCATCAGTCGAGGAGGGGATGAGCAGTTCTTC. Its translation is CAISRGGDEQFF.

This clonotype has only a few counts. The chain uses TRBV20-1 and TRBJ2-7, with 7 bases matching TRBD1. Germline CDR1 DFQATT, CDR2 SNEGSKA (reference sequence). The CDR3 contains 12 residues. J lost 5 bases, V lost 4 bases, and 5 bases had no gene match. The CDR3 DNA follows: TGCAGTGCTAACAGGGGTCGCAACGAGCAGTACTTC. Amino acid sequence: CSANRGRNEQYF.

The V and J genes are TRBV29-1 and TRBJ2-5; D is unclear. The V gene's germline CDR1 is SQVTM and CDR2 ANQGSEA. The V end was cut by 4 bases, the J end by 7 bases, with 13 bases between. The CDR3 runs to 12 residues. In DNA form, the CDR3 reads TGCAGCGTTGGGAAGGGAAGTGGGACCCAGTACTTC. As protein: CSVGKGSGTQYF. Full variable domain (missing parts from reference TRBV29-1 and TRBJ2-5): SAVISQKPSRDICQRGTSLTIQCQVDSQVTMMFWYRQQPGQSLTLIATANQGSEATYESGFVIDKFPISRPNLTFSTLTVSNMSPEDSSIYLCSVGKGSGTQYFGPGTRLLVL.

This clonotype was detected only a few times. The chain combines TRBV7-9 with TRBJ1-1, with D unresolved. This CDR3 has 12 amino acids. CDR1 is SEHNR, CDR2 FQNEAQ, per germline (reference sequence). Trimming stripped 5 bases from V and 8 bases from J, with 12 bases between. CDR3 nucleotides: TGTGCCAGCAGCCCAGTGACGGGGGAAGCTTTCTTT. Its translation: CASSPVTGEAFF.

This chain connects TRBV9 to TRBJ2-5; D remains ambiguous. V was shortened by 0 bases and J by 1 base, with 10 bases between the two germline ends. There are 15 residues in the CDR3. Looked up from germline, CDR1 is SGDLS and CDR2 is YYNGEE. CDR3 nucleotide sequence: TGTGCCAGCAGCGTAGGCGTGTCTCTCCAAGAGACCCAGTACTTC. Protein: CASSVGVSLQETQYF.

V usage is TRBV29-1 and J usage is TRBJ2-5, with D possibly TRBD2 on 6 matching bases. Germline-derived CDR1 and CDR2 are SQVTM and ANQGSEA. Deletions cut 7 bases from V and 1 base from J, with 10 bases between. The CDR3 consists of 12 residues. CDR3 coding DNA: TGCAGCGCCGGCGGGACCCAAGAGACCCAGTACTTC. As protein: CSAGGTQETQYF. Together with reference TRBV29-1 and TRBJ2-5, the CDR3 gives the full variable domain: SAVISQKPSRDICQRGTSLTIQCQVDSQVTMMFWYRQQPGQSLTLIATANQGSEATYESGFVIDKFPISRPNLTFSTLTVSNMSPEDSSIYLCSAGGTQETQYFGPGTRLLVL.

This clonotype was counted a few times. The CDR3 sequence is CASSKRLAGTHQETQYF. The CDR3 DNA is TGTGCCAGCAGCAAACGACTAGCGGGCACGCACCAAGAGACCCAGTACTTC. This chain uses TRBV7-2 with TRBJ2-5; TRBD2 agrees at 10 bases. J lost 0 bases, V lost 5 bases, and 9 bases had no gene match. The CDR3 has 17 amino acids. The germline gives CDR1 SGHTA, CDR2 FQGNSA.

This clonotype has a handful of counts. The chain joins TRBV7-2 to TRBJ2-3; D not resolved. V lost 3 bases and J 10 bases, leaving 20 bases between the germline ends. The germline CDR1 and CDR2 sequences are SGHTA and FQGNSA. This CDR3 is 15 amino acids long. The CDR3 DNA sequence: TGTGCCAGCAGCTTCTCGCTATCCTACCCTGACGCGCAGTATTTT. It translates to CASSFSLSYPDAQYF.

The chain combines TRBV4-3 with TRBJ2-5; D is possibly TRBD2 (6 bases). V shed 0 bases and J shed 2 bases, with 13 bases lying between them. Germline V gene lookup returns CDR1 LGHNA and CDR2 YSLEER. This CDR3 spans 16 amino acids. The CDR3 spells CASSQDGAGRQETQYF. The CDR3 bases are TGCGCCAGCAGCCAAGACGGGGCGGGGCGGCAAGAGACCCAGTACTTC.

This clonotype was picked up a small number of times. The chain carries TRBV7-2 and TRBJ2-3; D call uncertain. Germline V gene sequence: CDR1 SGHTA, CDR2 FQGNSA. V dropped 2 bases and J dropped 7 bases, with 7 bases sitting between them. CDR3 length equals 12 residues. The CDR3 DNA is TGTGCCAGCAGCTTACCCCCTTATACGCAGTATTTT. This sequence encodes CASSLPPYTQYF.